These 23 T cell receptor beta chains were sequenced from one sample in a study of beta chain features in type 1 diabetes. Expressed TCRB transcripts got sequenced, as all isolated RNA was reverse transcribed. The data were produced by immunoSEQ multiplex PCR, yet TCRdb's version contains in-frame clones alone and is incomplete. This sample yields roughly 300,000 clones, of which approximately 8.2% are seen a single time; less than 0.45% belongs to the top ten. The sample consisted of central memory CD4+ T cells from blood. Receptors were obtained from a young woman in good health.

Worth noting for this clone: The identical CDR3 is also encoded by other nucleotide sequences in the sample. V and J are TRBV7-2 and TRBJ2-5; no clear D gene. Germline V lookup: CDR1 SGHTA, CDR2 FQGNSA. The V gene lost 5 bases and the J gene lost 5 bases, with 6 bases spanning the gap. This CDR3 has 11 amino acids. DNA of the CDR3: TGTGCCAGCAGCCCCCAGGAGACCCAGTACTTC. Its protein product is CASSPQETQYF.

The rearrangement uses TRBV5-1 and TRBJ1-4; D remains unclear. V was cut by 2 bases and J by 8 bases, with 13 bases left in between. The germline gives CDR1 SGHRS, CDR2 YFSETQ. CDR3 length: 14 amino acids. CDR3: CASSFGEDGEKLFF. CDR3 nucleotides: TGCGCCAGCAGCTTCGGTGAAGATGGGGAAAAACTGTTTTTT.

Only a few counts were recorded for this clone. V is TRBV5-1 and J is TRBJ2-5; tentatively, D is TRBD2 (6 bases). CDR3 length: 17 residues. Trimming cost V 0 bases and J 2 bases, with 17 bases left between them. From germline, CDR1 is SGHRS and CDR2 YFSETQ. The CDR3 nucleotides are TGCGCCAGCAGCTTGGGGTCTGGGGGACTGGGGCAAGAGACCCAGTACTTC. It translates to CASSLGSGGLGQETQYF.

The V call is TRBV2, the J call TRBJ2-7; 14 positions match TRBD2. Trimming at V came to 7 bases and at J to 2 bases, leaving 4 bases not matched to a gene. Germline V CDR1 and CDR2: SNHLY, FYNNEI. The CDR3 is made up of 15 amino acids. DNA of the CDR3: TGTGCCAGCAAACCGGGACTAGCGGGAGCCTACGAGCAGTACTTC. Its translation is CASKPGLAGAYEQYF. Looking up the rest from reference TRBV2 and TRBJ2-7 gives the full variable domain: EPEVTQTPSHQVTQMGQEVILRCVPISNHLYFYWYRQILGQKVEFLVSFYNNEISEKSEIFDDQFSVERPDGSNFTLKIRSTKLEDSAMYFCASKPGLAGAYEQYFGPGTRLTVT.

The chain combines TRBV5-8 with TRBJ1-5; TRBD1 aligns across 9 bases. The germline V gene has CDR1 SGHTS and CDR2 YDEGEE. V gave up 5 bases and J gave up 9 bases; unmatched junction bases: 12. The CDR3 totals 15 residues. For the CDR3, the DNA is TGTGCCAGCAGTCCACCGGGACAGGGCGTCTTGCCCCAGCATTTT. Translating gives CASSPPGQGVLPQHF.

The chain carries TRBV5-5 and TRBJ2-3; 10 nucleotides align to TRBD1. The CDR3 length is 14 residues. Trimming took 5 bases from V and 3 from J; bases not matched to a gene: 3. Per the germline V gene, CDR1 is SGHKS and CDR2 is YYEKEE (reference sequence). CDR3 residues: CASSVGQGTDTQYF. The CDR3 DNA sequence: TGTGCCAGCAGTGTGGGACAGGGGACAGATACGCAGTATTTT. Full variable domain (remainder filled in from reference TRBV5-5 and TRBJ2-3): DAGVTQSPTHLIKTRGQQVTLRCSPISGHKSVSWYQQVLGQGPQFIFQYYEKEERGRGNFPDRFSARQFPNYSSELNVNALLLGDSALYLCASSVGQGTDTQYFGPGTRLTVL.

The chain has TRBV27 and TRBJ2-5; D is undetermined. Per the germline V gene, CDR1 is MNHEY and CDR2 is SMNVEV (reference sequence). The CDR3 is 15 amino acids. Deletions cut 3 bases from V and 2 bases from J, with 13 bases between. As DNA, the CDR3 is TGTGCCAGCAGTTTCGGGCAATCAGTGCAAGAGACCCAGTACTTC. It is translated as CASSFGQSVQETQYF.

The chain couples TRBV2 to TRBJ2-4; 15 nucleotides align to TRBD2. Germline trimming cut 8 bases from V and 15 bases from J; bases unmatched to any gene: 5. In germline, CDR1 is SNHLY, CDR2 FYNNEI. This CDR3 has 12 amino acids. Here the CDR3 reads CASLGLAGGGYF. The CDR3 nucleotides read TGTGCCAGCTTGGGACTAGCGGGGGGCGGGTACTTC.

This clone was counted only a few times. The chain joins TRBV28 to TRBJ1-1; perhaps TRBD1 as D (5 bases). This CDR3 comprises 13 residues. The germline CDR1 and CDR2 sequences are MDHEN and SYDVKM. Trimming took off 7 bases at V and 1 base at J, with 10 bases between the two ends. The CDR3 spells CASKQGGNTEAFF. The DNA of the CDR3 is TGTGCCAGCAAGCAGGGCGGGAACACTGAAGCTTTCTTT.

The chain recombines TRBV7-2 with TRBJ2-3, with TRBD2 as a possible D gene (5 bases). Germline CDR1 and CDR2: SGHTA and FQGNSA. The CDR3 is 16 residues long. The V end lost 5 bases, the J end lost 1 base, and 16 bases lay between the germline ends. Written as DNA, the CDR3 is TGTGCCAGCAGCCGAATTTCTAGCAGCCGCACAGATACGCAGTATTTT. Protein: CASSRISSSRTDTQYF.

The table lists this clone with a few counts. The chain recombines TRBV5-8 with TRBJ2-7, with D unresolved. This CDR3 has 12 amino acids. V lost 2 bases and J lost 3, with 6 bases in between. Germline values: CDR1 SGHTS, CDR2 YDEGEE. For the CDR3, the DNA is TGTGCCAGCAGCTTCGGCCTCTACGAGCAGTACTTC. Amino acid sequence: CASSFGLYEQYF.

The V call is TRBV28, the J call TRBJ2-3; unclear D gene. Germline V lookup: CDR1 MDHEN, CDR2 SYDVKM. The ends were cut back, 6 bases at V and 4 bases at J, with 11 bases in the middle. This CDR3 is built from 13 residues. The CDR3 sequence is CASSQSTSDTQYF. In nucleotides, the CDR3 is TGTGCCAGCAGCCAATCGACATCAGATACGCAGTATTTT.

CDR3 residues: CASIPGGGSSHTTYF. CDR3 coding DNA: TGTGCCAGCATTCCCGGTGGCGGGAGTTCCCATACGACGTACTTC. The chain recombines TRBV7-9 with TRBJ2-5; 7 bases are shared with TRBD2. This CDR3 comprises 15 residues. The germline gives CDR1 SEHNR, CDR2 FQNEAQ (reference sequence). After removal of 7 bases from V and 13 bases from J, the junction contained 21 bases not matched to a gene.

This clone appeared many times. V and J are TRBV11-3 and TRBJ1-1, with 7 positions matching TRBD1. This CDR3 is 13 amino acids long. Germline CDR1 reads SGHNT; CDR2 reads YENEEA. With V trimmed by 5 bases and J by 4 bases, 4 bases remained unmatched. CDR3 nucleotides: TGTGCCAGCAGCCTACAGGGGAGCACTGAAGCTTTCTTT. It is translated as CASSLQGSTEAFF.

In its sample, this clone was seen many times. This chain connects TRBV5-4 to TRBJ2-5; weak D call: TRBD1 (6 bases). CDR1 and CDR2 from the germline V gene are SGHNT and YYREEE (reference sequence). V shed 1 base and J shed 4 bases, with 11 bases lying between them. The CDR3 extends over 14 amino acids. The CDR3 protein is CASSLRTRGETQYF. The CDR3, as DNA: TGTGCCAGCAGCTTGCGGACCAGGGGAGAGACCCAGTACTTC. Variable domain in full (rest from reference TRBV5-4 and TRBJ2-5): ETGVTQSPTHLIKTRGQQVTLRCSSQSGHNTVSWYQQALGQGPQFIFQYYREEENGRGNFPPRFSGLQFPNYSSELNVNALELDDSALYLCASSLRTRGETQYFGPGTRLLVL.

Ten or more counts support this clone. The rearrangement joins TRBV27 to TRBJ2-5, with a tentative D call TRBD1 (6 bases). The CDR3 loop spans 13 amino acids. Germline CDR1 MNHEY, CDR2 SMNVEV (reference sequence). V lost 5 bases, J lost 5 bases, and 12 bases lay in between. CDR3 nucleotide sequence: TGTGCCAGCAGTCTAAGACAGGCTGAGACCCAGTACTTC. It specifies CASSLRQAETQYF.

This clone has only a few counts. The chain links TRBV7-2 to TRBJ1-3; D call uncertain. V was cut by 7 bases and J by 4 bases, with 11 bases left in between. This CDR3 contains 13 residues. From germline, CDR1 is SGHTA and CDR2 FQGNSA. CDR3: CASKASSGNTIYF. The CDR3 nucleotides are TGTGCCAGCAAAGCGTCCAGCGGAAACACCATATATTTT.

J is TRBJ2-7 and V is TRBV5-4; maybe TRBD2 (6 bases). CDR3 length equals 15 residues. V was clipped by 4 bases and J by 2 bases, with 16 bases between them. Germline values: CDR1 SGHNT, CDR2 YYREEE (reference sequence). The CDR3 spells CASSDRRVFPYEQYF. The CDR3 region has the DNA TGTGCCAGCAGCGATCGGAGGGTTTTCCCCTACGAGCAGTACTTC.

This clone showed up just a few times. This sequence joins TRBV7-2 and TRBJ1-1, with D hard to call. V shed 5 bases and J shed 1 base, with 8 bases lying between them. Germline CDR1 SGHTA, CDR2 FQGNSA. The CDR3 has 13 residues. The CDR3 sequence is CASSIHRNTEAFF. The DNA of the CDR3 is TGTGCCAGCAGCATTCACAGGAACACTGAAGCTTTCTTT.

This clone has just a few counts. V and J are TRBV27 and TRBJ2-3; TRBD1 aligns across 9 bases. CDR3 length: 15 residues. Trimming took 3 bases from V and 5 from J; bases not matched to a gene: 6. Looked up from germline, CDR1 is MNHEY and CDR2 is SMNVEV (reference sequence). CDR3 protein: CASSFTWTGEDTQYF. The CDR3 nucleotides are TGTGCCAGCAGTTTCACCTGGACAGGGGAAGATACGCAGTATTTT.

This clone was seen a single time. This chain uses TRBV5-4 with TRBJ2-1; 10 bases fit TRBD2. This CDR3 region has 14 residues. Germline-derived CDR1 and CDR2 are SGHNT and YYREEE (reference sequence). V shed 4 bases and J 8 bases; nucleotides not matched to a gene: 6. The CDR3 region is CASSRIAGGYEQFF. CDR3 nucleotides: TGTGCCAGCAGCCGCATAGCGGGAGGTTATGAGCAGTTCTTC.

The chain joins TRBV4-2 to TRBJ1-4; D call uncertain. Germline lookup yields CDR1 LGHNA and CDR2 YNFKEQ. V shed 0 bases and J shed 3 bases, with 11 bases lying between them. The CDR3 runs to 16 residues. DNA of the CDR3: TGTGCCAGCAGCCAAGATCCCGCCGGGGCTAATGAAAAACTGTTTTTT. As protein: CASSQDPAGANEKLFF.

This chain connects TRBV28 to TRBJ2-1; no clear D gene. This CDR3 has 12 residues. V shed 2 bases and J shed 12 bases, with 11 bases lying between them. Looked up from germline, CDR1 is MDHEN and CDR2 is SYDVKM. DNA of the CDR3: TGTGCCAGCAGTTTACGGCAGACCGTGCAGTTCTTC. It specifies CASSLRQTVQFF.